This T cell receptor beta chain was recovered during a study of beta chain features in type 1 diabetes. At the level of the study: Sorted cells, 90 million to 120 million in number, were examined across all samples.

Expressed TCRB transcripts got sequenced, as all isolated RNA was reverse transcribed. Measured with immunoSEQ multiplex PCR; TCRdb has only the in-frame clones, and not every one. This table holds about 52,000 clones, less than 55% found once. Germline CDR1 SQVTM, CDR2 ANQGSEA. There are 12 residues in the CDR3. V was shortened by 7 bases and J by 2 bases, with 12 bases between the two germline ends. Findings and caveats of the study: Although PCR might favor shorter templates, it would do so equally in patients and controls. In all four CD4+ subsets, TCRB CDR3 length was significantly, moderately reduced in type 1 diabetes.

This clone has a handful of counts. No antigen is known for it. On average, the one heparinised blood draw given by each donor was approximately 120 mL. J is TRBJ2-7 and V is TRBV29-1, with TRBD2 as a possible D gene (6 bases). The specimen sequenced was Tregs from blood. The receptor comes from a man aged 30-40 years with type 1 diabetes. CDR3 sequence reads: CSAGGAAYEQYF. The CDR3 DNA sequence: TGCAGCGCTGGCGGGGCGGCCTACGAGCAGTACTTC.